This TCR beta chain is drawn from a study of OX40 agonist ivuxolimab in advanced cancers. Regarding the study in general: Ivuxolimab, which targeted the costimulatory receptor OX40 (CD134), was an agonistic, fully human IgG2 monoclonal antibody. Intravenous ivuxolimab was administered to patients every 2 weeks at six dose levels: 0.01, 0.1, 0.3, 1.5, 3 and 10 mg/kg. Of the approximately 53 patients in dose escalation, 19 had hepatocellular carcinoma, around 15 had melanoma, 9 had renal cell carcinoma and 9 had head and neck cancer. In the dose-escalation cohort, around 80% of patients were male, and the mean age was 60 years with a range of about 23 to 79. Prior anti-PD-1, anti-PD-L1 or anti-CTLA-4 therapy was permitted, and approximately 40% of dose-escalation patients had received checkpoint inhibitors. Three dose-escalation patients achieved partial responses, one with hepatocellular carcinoma and two with cutaneous melanoma. The point of sequencing TCRbeta in the periphery was to test whether ivuxolimab changed TCR sequence diversity and drove clonal T-cell expansion. The paper describes the monotherapy dose-escalation part (N of about 50 patients) of the phase I trial of ivuxolimab. Points the paper makes about the study in general: In the 0.1-3.0 mg/kg groups, partial responders had among the lowest normalized peripheral clonal expansion, particularly in CD8+ T cells. Clonal expansion of both CD4+ and CD8+ blood T cells was observed from baseline to week 6 at doses 0.1 to 3.0 mg/kg. Antigen specificity was not determined for the clonally expanded peripheral T cells. After ivuxolimab, CD8+ T cells had more expanded clones than CD4+ T cells on average. Low levels of normalized T-cell clonal expansion were also shown by some nonresponding patients.

V sheds 8 bases and J sheds 4 bases, leaving 12 bases between their ends. CDR1 ENHRY and CDR2 SYGVKD were looked up in the germline V gene. The CDR3 sequence holds 12 residues, the cysteine and phenylalanine included. The only DNA kept is the CDR3, 36 bases in frame from the first base. On this clone itself: Its antigen remains unidentified. The input lacks base qualities; no much larger clone sits a single base away.

The trial excluded patients who had a history of autoimmune disease or were on systemic immunosuppression. Peripheral blood for TCR sequencing was collected from all dose cohorts at baseline, on cycle 4 day 1, and on cycle 7 day 1. Samples came from an open-label, multicenter, first-in-human phase I dose-escalation trial of ivuxolimab. The trial enrolled adults with locally advanced or metastatic head and neck squamous cell, hepatocellular, melanoma or renal cell carcinoma. CD4+ and CD8+ T cells were sorted separately from peripheral blood before TCR sequencing. Genomic DNA was isolated from the sorted cells so that the TCRbeta CDR3 region could be sequenced. TCRbeta CDR3 regions were sequenced using the immunoSEQ Assay. This immuneACCESS table, as held by TCRdb, lists in-frame sequences with V and J called but not all clones. Of the missing ones, under half trace to an unresolved V gene in checked studies; the others have no known cause. The sample data list about 89,000 clones, and about 86% of these were observed just once. The ten largest clones represent under 7.5% of the sample.

Rearrangement joined TRBV10-3 to TRBJ2-7; confidence is insufficient to name the D gene. Material: CD4+ or CD8+ T cells sorted from blood, obtained in a trial of the OX40 agonist ivuxolimab. The TCR originated in an adult with an advanced solid tumor such as melanoma, head and neck, liver or kidney cancer. The nucleotide sequence reads TGTGCCATCGGGCCGTATACGTACGAGCAGTACTTC. Its protein is CAIGPYTYEQYF.